This T cell receptor beta chain comes out of a study of tumor-infiltrating lymphocytes in localized non-small cell lung cancer. Study as a whole: The cohort mixed smokers and never-smokers, several histologies, and some post-neoadjuvant-chemotherapy samples.

Germline V gene sequence: CDR1 MNHEY, CDR2 SMNVEV (reference sequence). V was shortened by 2 bases and J by 1 base, with 5 bases between the two germline ends. CDR3 size: 14 residues. TCRdb's table, derived via immunoSEQ multiplex PCR, lists solely in-frame clones and lacks some. The sample has 13,000 or so clones, over 75% seen once. Sequenced sample: lung tumor tissue. The receptor's source is a human donor with non-small cell lung cancer. The chain employs TRBV27 and TRBJ2-2, with a weak D call TRBD2 (5 bases). The CDR3: CASSLAGNTGELFF. Written as DNA, the CDR3 is TGTGCCAGCAGTTTAGCGGGGAACACCGGGGAGCTGTTTTTT.